A single sample gave rise to the 20 T cell receptor beta chains below, sequenced in a study of T cell clonality in common variable immunodeficiency. The repertoire was sequenced with immunoSEQ multiplex PCR; TCRdb's copy has only in-frame clones and lacks some. The sample shows about 52,000 clones, none of them appearing just once. Sequences were obtained from peripheral blood mononuclear cells. The receptors stem from a person aged 18 to 75 in good health.

In its sample, this clone was seen many times. The read ends 3 residues shy of where the CDR3 ends; the end is completed using the germline J gene. The chain uses TRBV20-1 and TRBJ2-7, with 7 positions matching TRBD2. Looked up from germline, CDR1 is DFQATT and CDR2 is SNEGSKA (reference sequence). V lost 0 bases to trimming and J lost 2 bases; unmatched junction nucleotides: 16. The CDR3 runs to 18 residues. The sequenced CDR3 bases are TGCAGTGCTAGAGATTTTTCGAGAGAGGGGCTAGCGGCCTACGAG. Amino acids: CSARDFSREGLAAYE. The whole CDR3 region reads CSARDFSREGLAAYEQYF.

This clone was counted ten times or more. The read halts 3 residues ahead of the CDR3 end, with the missing end drawn from the germline J gene. The J gene is TRBJ1-1, the V gene TRBV5-4, with 7 bases aligning to TRBD1. CDR3 length: 14 residues. Germline CDR1 and CDR2: SGHNT and YYREEE (reference sequence). Trimming took 7 bases from V and 1 from J; bases not matched to a gene: 7. The sequenced CDR3 bases are TGTGCCAGCTCAAGGGGGCAGACGAACACTGAA. This encodes CASSRGQTNTE. The entire CDR3 reads CASSRGQTNTEAFF.

This clone was detected many times. Read data end 3 residues before the CDR3 end; the end is taken from the germline J gene. The chain carries TRBV5-1 and TRBJ2-1; TRBD2 aligns across 13 bases. Germline V gene data show CDR1 as SGHRS and CDR2 as YFSETQ. The CDR3 is 14 residues long. V lost 0 bases, J lost 9 bases, and 0 bases stayed unmatched. Incomplete CDR3 DNA: TGCGCCAGCAGCTTGGGGACTAGCGGGGGTGAG. Encoded protein: CASSLGTSGGE. The entire CDR3 protein is CASSLGTSGGEQFF.

This clone occurred many times. Sequencing ends 3 residues short of the CDR3 end; the germline J gene provides the rest. The V gene is TRBV2, the J gene TRBJ1-1; the D gene is possibly TRBD1 (5 bases). V was shortened by 4 bases and J by 5 bases, with 11 bases between the two germline ends. Germline CDR1 is SNHLY and CDR2 is FYNNEI. The CDR3 covers 13 residues. The part of the CDR3 DNA that was read is TGTGCCAGCAGTGGGGTCAGGGTGACTGAA. This translates into CASSGVRVTE. From start to end, the CDR3 is CASSGVRVTEAFF.

In its sample, this clone was seen many times. The read is 3 residues too short to cover the CDR3 end, so that end is filled in from the germline J gene. The chain couples TRBV9 to TRBJ1-6, with D uncertain. The CDR3 totals 14 residues. V was pared by 4 bases and J by 7 bases, with 12 bases between. CDR1 SGDLS and CDR2 YYNGEE come from the germline V gene. The CDR3 loop is CASSSVGFNSPLHF. The sequenced part of the CDR3 DNA is TGTGCCAGCAGCTCAGTAGGGTTCAATTCACCC.

This clone has a count of ten or more. The CDR3 end is not reached by the read, which stops 3 residues before it; the germline J gene fills it in. This chain links TRBV12-3 or TRBV12-4 with TRBJ2-5; TRBD1 agrees at 10 bases. CDR3 length equals 16 residues. The junction had 10 bases not matched to a gene; V was cut back by 4 bases and J by 5 bases. The CDR3 is CASSSPGTGVRETQYF. The part of the CDR3 DNA that was read is TGTGCCAGCAGTTCCCCCGGGACAGGGGTGAGGGAGACC.

This clone was detected many times. The CDR3 end is not reached by the read, which stops 3 residues before it; the germline J gene fills it in. The chain has TRBV27 and TRBJ2-7; 10 nucleotides line up with TRBD1. The CDR3 is 18 amino acids. Germline lookup yields CDR1 MNHEY and CDR2 SMNVEV (reference sequence). V lost 7 bases to trimming and J lost 4 bases; unmatched junction nucleotides: 19. The CDR3 protein is CASMGPGQGMVSGYEQYF. The covered CDR3 bases are TGTGCCAGCATGGGTCCGGGACAGGGGATGGTTTCGGGTTACGAG.

This clone was counted ten times or more. The CDR3 end is not reached by the read, which stops 3 residues before it; the germline J gene fills it in. This chain uses TRBV7-3 with TRBJ2-1; D may be TRBD2 (5 bases). Trimming stripped 5 bases from V and 8 bases from J, with 10 bases between. The CDR3 is made up of 12 amino acids. The germline V gene encodes CDR1 SGHTA and CDR2 FQGTGA. The CDR3 DNA, read in part, is TGTGCCAGCAGCATACTAGGCGATGAG. This translates into CASSILGDE. The whole CDR3 is CASSILGDEQFF.

There are many counts of this clone. The missing CDR3 end, 3 residues past where the read stops, is filled in from the germline J gene. The gene calls are TRBV4-1 and TRBJ2-3; 13 positions agree with TRBD2. This CDR3 is 15 amino acids long. Per germline, CDR1 MGHRA and CDR2 YSYEKL. The trim removed 3 bases at V and 6 bases at J, leaving 3 bases unmatched. The CDR3 bases that were read are TGCGCCAGCAGCCATGGACTAGCGGGAGAGGATACG. Its translation: CASSHGLAGEDT. The full CDR3 sequence reads CASSHGLAGEDTQYF.

This clone was detected ten times or more. The CDR3 extends 3 residues past the end of the read, so its final part is completed from the germline J gene. This sequence joins TRBV20-1 and TRBJ2-5, with D tentatively TRBD1 (5 bases). V was pared by 6 bases and J by 4 bases, with 15 bases between. Germline loops: CDR1 DFQATT, CDR2 SNEGSKA (reference sequence). The CDR3 runs to 13 residues. The chain's CDR3 is CSASLRDRETQYF. Incomplete CDR3 DNA: TGCAGTGCCTCCCTGCGAGACAGAGAGACC.

This clone appeared many times. The read finishes 3 residues shy of the CDR3 end, and the germline J gene is used to complete it. The chain is built from TRBV18 and TRBJ2-3; D might be TRBD1 (5 bases). The CDR3 has 15 residues. CDR1 is KGHSH and CDR2 is LQKENI in the germline V gene. V shed 3 bases and J shed 4 bases, with 14 bases lying between them. CDR3 residues: CASSPRPGFSDTQYF. Partial CDR3 DNA: TGTGCCAGCTCACCGAGGCCAGGGTTTTCAGATACG. The variable domain in full, with the rest retrieved from reference TRBV18 and TRBJ2-3, is NAGVMQNPRHLVRRRGQEARLRCSPMKGHSHVYWYRQLPEEGLKFMVYLQKENIIDESGMPKERFSAEFPKEGPSILRIQQVVRGDSAAYFCASSPRPGFSDTQYFGPGTRLTVL.

This clone has ten or more counts. The read ends 3 residues before the CDR3 terminus; that terminus is restored from the germline J gene. This sequence joins TRBV20-1 and TRBJ2-1; the match to TRBD1 covers 8 bases. Germline V gene data show CDR1 as DFQATT and CDR2 as SNEGSKA (reference sequence). V shed 6 bases and J 6 bases; nucleotides not matched to a gene: 10. The CDR3 runs to 14 residues. The DNA read from the CDR3 is TGCAGTGCACCCGGACAGGGACTGCGCAATGAG. It yields the protein CSAPGQGLRNE. The CDR3 in full is CSAPGQGLRNEQFF.

In this sample, this clone turned up many times. The CDR3 end falls 3 residues outside the read, so it is completed with the germline J gene. This chain connects TRBV2 to TRBJ1-4; 7 nucleotides agree with TRBD1. This CDR3 region has 15 residues. After removal of 4 bases from V and 5 bases from J, the junction contained 7 bases not matched to a gene. The germline gives CDR1 SNHLY, CDR2 FYNNEI. The CDR3 here is CASSAGDSTNEKLFF. The CDR3 DNA, read in part, is TGTGCCAGCAGTGCGGGGGACAGTACCAATGAAAAA.

This clone was seen repeatedly, ten times or more. The read ends 3 residues early relative to the CDR3; the germline J gene fills the gap. The genes are TRBV7-9 and TRBJ1-1; D is undetermined. The V gene's germline CDR1 is SEHNR and CDR2 FQNEAQ (reference sequence). V gave up 3 bases and J gave up 1 base, with 12 bases separating them. The CDR3 contains 15 residues. CDR3 protein: CASSFFQVQNTEAFF. CDR3 bases read: TGTGCCAGCAGCTTCTTCCAGGTCCAGAACACTGAA.

This clone has at least ten counts. The junction does not match germline at one end; this may be a read error. The read stops 3 residues short of the end of the CDR3; the missing end is completed from the germline J gene. J is TRBJ2-3 and V is TRBV15, with TRBD2 as a possible D gene (5 bases). Per germline, CDR1 LNHNV and CDR2 YYDKDF (reference sequence). The CDR3 is 18 amino acids. The CDR3 DNA, read in part, is TGTGCCACCAGAAGAGGGTCCGCCCCAGGTCAAAAGACAGATACG. This codes for CATRRGSAPGQKTDT. In full, the CDR3 reads CATRRGSAPGQKTDTQYF.

This clone appeared many times. Read coverage stops 3 residues before the CDR3 terminus; the germline J gene supplies the remainder. The sample holds other DNA sequences that translate to the same CDR3. The V gene is TRBV7-2, the J gene TRBJ2-5, with no clear D. This CDR3 has 11 amino acids. Deletions cut 3 bases from V and 4 bases from J, with 3 bases between. In germline, CDR1 is SGHTA, CDR2 FQGNSA. The CDR3 here is CASSFGETQYF. CDR3 DNA (partial): TGTGCCAGCAGCTTCGGAGAGACC. Full variable domain (rest looked up from reference TRBV7-2 and TRBJ2-5): GAGVSQSPSNKVTEKGKDVELRCDPISGHTALYWYRQSLGQGLEFLIYFQGNSAPDKSGLPSDRFSAERTGGSVSTLTIQRTQQEDSAVYLCASSFGETQYFGPGTRLLVL.

This clone has at least ten counts. The read falls 3 residues short of the CDR3 end, and the missing part is taken from the germline J gene. The chain has TRBV5-1 and TRBJ2-6; D is undetermined. CDR1 and CDR2 from the germline V gene are SGHRS and YFSETQ. Trimming stripped 0 bases from V and 0 bases from J, with 13 bases between. The CDR3 extends over 18 amino acids. CDR3 DNA, as far as it was read: TGCGCCAGCAGCTTGGAGGCGGTACCAGACTCTGGGGCCAACGTC. It is translated as CASSLEAVPDSGANV. The entire CDR3 is CASSLEAVPDSGANVLTF.

This clone was seen repeatedly, ten times or more. The read finishes 3 residues shy of the CDR3 end, and the germline J gene is used to complete it. The rearrangement uses TRBV20-1 and TRBJ2-7; D may be TRBD2 (6 bases). Trimming took 1 base from V and 2 from J, leaving 12 bases between them. The CDR3 is 14 residues long. The germline V gene encodes CDR1 DFQATT and CDR2 SNEGSKA (reference sequence). Here the CDR3 reads CSARGGERAYEQYF. The sequenced part of the CDR3 DNA is TGCAGTGCTAGAGGGGGGGAGCGAGCCTACGAG.

Ten or more counts support this clone. The read ends 3 residues before the CDR3 terminus; that terminus is restored from the germline J gene. J is TRBJ2-3 and V is TRBV7-9; possibly TRBD1 for D (6 bases). Trimming cost V 3 bases and J 3 bases, with 7 bases left between them. From germline, CDR1 is SEHNR and CDR2 FQNEAQ (reference sequence). CDR3 size: 13 residues. The CDR3 protein is CASSLQGTDTQYF. CDR3 DNA (partial): TGTGCCAGCAGCTTGCAGGGGACAGATACG.

This clone was found many times. The sequence runs out 3 residues before the end of the CDR3; the remainder is reconstructed from the germline J gene. This chain joins TRBV19 and TRBJ1-1; D call uncertain. Germline CDR1 LNHDA, CDR2 SQIVND (reference sequence). The CDR3 is made up of 13 amino acids. Trimming cost V 0 bases and J 6 bases, with 8 bases left between them. The CDR3 bases that were read are TGTGCCAGTAGTATAGATCCCCGGTCTGAA. Amino acids: CASSIDPRSE. In full, the CDR3 reads CASSIDPRSEAFF.